This T cell receptor beta chain was sequenced during a study of beta chain features in type 1 diabetes. Findings and caveats of the study: Any PCR bias toward short templates would affect both groups alike.

Sorting that relied on CD45RO/CCR7/CD25/CD127/CD95/CD27 yielded CD4+ naive, central memory, regulatory and stem cell-like memory cells. Worth noting for this clone: What it binds is not known.

There are 15 residues in the CDR3. Germline V gene data show CDR1 as ENHRY and CDR2 as SYGVKD. With 0 bases clipped from V and 7 bases from J, the junction kept 9 bases outside the gene matches. Expressed TCRB transcripts were sequenced because the entire RNA isolate underwent reverse transcription. For naive, central memory and regulatory T cell samples, reads averaged around 3.8 million. Clones were read by immunoSEQ multiplex PCR, and TCRdb kept only the in-frame ones, dropping some. In the table there are about 360,000 clones, around 12% of which are singletons. Material: naive CD4+ T cells from blood. The V call is TRBV10-3, the J call TRBJ2-7; 7 bases agree with TRBD2. The source is a man between 18 and 35 years old in good health. Here the CDR3 DNA reads TGTGCCATCAGTGAGTCGTACAATGCAGCGGGAGAGCAGTACTTC. Protein: CAISESYNAAGEQYF.